The next 21 T cell receptor beta chains were all read from a single sample in a study of blood T cell repertoires in COVID-19. Clones were sequenced by immunoSEQ multiplex PCR, and TCRdb holds only the in-frame ones, with some missing. The sample holds about 84,000 clones, 86% seen once. What was sequenced was peripheral blood. These receptor sequences come from a man aged 80 or over with active or convalescent COVID-19.

The chain joins TRBV5-6 to TRBJ2-5, with a possible D match to TRBD2 (5 bases). CDR1 SGHDT and CDR2 YYEEEE come from the germline V gene. V was cut by 2 bases and J by 5 bases, with 19 bases left in between. This CDR3 comprises 16 residues. As DNA, the CDR3 is TGTGCCAGCAGCTTTCTCCCGGGAATGGCCGCTGAGACCCAGTACTTC. It translates to CASSFLPGMAAETQYF. Combining the CDR3 with reference TRBV5-6 and TRBJ2-5 gives the whole variable domain DAGVTQSPTHLIKTRGQQVTLRCSPKSGHDTVSWYQQALGQGPQFIFQYYEEEERQRGNFPDRFSGHQFPNYSSELNVNALLLGDSALYLCASSFLPGMAAETQYFGPGTRLLVL.

This chain connects TRBV6-2 or TRBV6-3 to TRBJ1-1, with D possibly being TRBD1 (5 bases). Germline V gene lookup returns CDR1 MNHEY and CDR2 SVGEGT. The CDR3 runs 14 residues. Trimming removed 2 bases at V and 1 base at J, with 8 bases between. The CDR3 spells CASSYRQQNTEAFF. The DNA for the CDR3 is TGTGCCAGCAGTTACAGACAGCAGAACACTGAAGCTTTCTTT.

This clone was observed a handful of times. The V and J genes are TRBV13 and TRBJ1-2; the match to TRBD1 covers 8 bases. The CDR3 length is 14 residues. V shed 2 bases, J shed 7 bases, and the junction held 6 bases outside the gene matches. CDR1 PRHDT and CDR2 FYEKMQ come from the germline V gene (reference sequence). The DNA of the CDR3 is TGTGCCAGCAGCTTATCAGGGGGCGCCGGTGGCTACACCTTC. Translated, it gives CASSLSGGAGGYTF.

This rearrangement joins TRBV5-1 to TRBJ1-2; D gene uncertain. The V end was cut by 4 bases, the J end by 7 bases, with 17 bases between. Germline CDR1 SGHRS, CDR2 YFSETQ. The CDR3 contains 14 residues. The CDR3, as DNA: TGCGCCAGCAGCCCCCGAAAGGGCGAGGGTGGCTACACCTTC. Its translation is CASSPRKGEGGYTF.

This clone was detected once. The CDR3 DNA sequence: TGTGCCAGCAGCCAGGCAGGGGTTGATACTGAAGCTTTCTTT. Protein product: CASSQAGVDTEAFF. The genes are TRBV3-1 (or the pseudogene TRBV3-2) and TRBJ1-1, with D perhaps matching TRBD1 (6 bases). CDR1 and CDR2 (germline): LGHDT, YNNKEL (reference sequence). Trimming removed 3 bases at V and 5 bases at J, with 13 bases between. CDR3 length equals 14 residues.

CDR3: CASSFRGGTEAFF. The CDR3 DNA reads TGTGCCAGCAGTTTCCGAGGAGGCACTGAAGCTTTCTTT. The V call is TRBV27, the J call TRBJ1-1; D unclear. Looked up from germline, CDR1 is MNHEY and CDR2 is SMNVEV (reference sequence). V lost 3 bases and J lost 4, with 9 bases in between. The CDR3 loop spans 13 amino acids.

The chain uses TRBV3-1 (or the pseudogene TRBV3-2) and TRBJ2-3, with 7 bases lining up with TRBD2. With 1 base clipped from V and 8 bases from J, the junction kept 6 bases outside the gene matches. Germline lookup yields CDR1 LGHDT and CDR2 YNNKEL (reference sequence). This CDR3 contains 14 residues. The CDR3 DNA reads as TGTGCCAGCAGCCAAGTTGGCGCTAGCGGTACGCAGTATTTT. Its translation is CASSQVGASGTQYF.

The chain carries TRBV5-1 and TRBJ1-4, with a weak D call TRBD1 (5 bases). The CDR3 contains 18 residues. Germline loops: CDR1 SGHRS, CDR2 YFSETQ. The V gene lost 0 bases and the J gene lost 8 bases, with 23 bases spanning the gap. The CDR3 nucleotides read TGCGCCAGCAGCTTGGGGCTAGGACGGATGGGGGAGGAAGAAAAACTGTTTTTT. This encodes CASSLGLGRMGEEEKLFF.

The rearrangement joins TRBV19 to TRBJ1-5, with 8 bases that match TRBD1. Germline V lookup: CDR1 LNHDA, CDR2 SQIVND (reference sequence). With 4 bases clipped from V and 5 bases from J, the junction kept 1 base outside the gene matches. The CDR3 spans 13 residues. CDR3 sequence reads: CASSTGGDQPQHF. The CDR3 nucleotides are TGTGCCAGTAGTACAGGGGGCGATCAGCCCCAGCATTTT.

The chain carries TRBV2 and TRBJ2-7; 13 nucleotides match TRBD2. J gave up 4 bases and V 6 bases, and 9 bases lay outside the gene matches. Germline V CDR1 and CDR2: SNHLY, FYNNEI. The CDR3 loop spans 16 amino acids. The CDR3 bases are TGTGCCAGCAGAACCGGACTAGCGGGAGAAGTATACGAGCAGTACTTC. The encoded protein is CASRTGLAGEVYEQYF.

This chain uses TRBV6-5 with TRBJ2-5; perhaps TRBD1 as D (5 bases). The CDR3 has 14 residues. Between the trimmed V and J ends, which lost 2 bases and 1 base, there was a span of 8 bases. The germline V gene encodes CDR1 MNHEY and CDR2 SVGAGI. CDR3 sequence reads: CASSYTDIQETQYF. In nucleotides, the CDR3 is TGTGCCAGCAGTTACACGGACATCCAAGAGACCCAGTACTTC.

The genes are TRBV14 and TRBJ2-7; TRBD2 aligns across 14 bases. Per germline, CDR1 SGHDN and CDR2 FVKESK. The CDR3 totals 15 residues. J lost 6 bases, V lost 5 bases, and 6 bases had no gene match. DNA for the CDR3: TGTGCCAGCAGCAAGGGACTAGCGGGAGCATCCGAGCAGTACTTC. Protein: CASSKGLAGASEQYF.

The V and J genes are TRBV29-1 and TRBJ2-2, with a possible D match to TRBD2 (6 bases). V was pared by 6 bases and J by 5 bases, with 10 bases between. The germline CDR1 and CDR2 sequences are SQVTM and ANQGSEA. The CDR3 consists of 12 residues. This CDR3 reads CSVTGGTGELFF. In DNA, the CDR3 is TGCAGCGTAACCGGGGGTACCGGGGAGCTGTTTTTT.

V is TRBV5-1 and J is TRBJ1-5, with D possibly matching TRBD1 (5 bases). The CDR3 has 13 amino acids. Germline loops: CDR1 SGHRS, CDR2 YFSETQ. V was trimmed by 5 bases and J by 5 bases, leaving 11 bases between them. CDR3 DNA sequence: TGCGCCAGCAGTAAGGGGCCCGATCAGCCCCAGCATTTT. Translating it yields CASSKGPDQPQHF.

As DNA, the CDR3 is TGTGCCAGCAGCCGAAGGGGACTAGCGGGAGGGCCCGTTGAGCAGTTCTTC. The encoded protein is CASSRRGLAGGPVEQFF. The J gene is TRBJ2-1, the V gene TRBV7-9, with 16 bases aligning to TRBD2. V dropped 5 bases and J dropped 9; count of bases not matched to a gene: 10. The V gene's germline CDR1 is SEHNR and CDR2 FQNEAQ (reference sequence). The CDR3 has 17 amino acids.

The chain joins TRBV7-2 to TRBJ2-2; TRBD2 is a possible D gene (6 bases). Trimming took off 3 bases at V and 3 bases at J, with 11 bases between the two ends. CDR1 and CDR2 from the germline V gene are SGHTA and FQGNSA. This CDR3 comprises 15 residues. In nucleotides, the CDR3 is TGTGCCAGCAGCTTGGGACTTTCGGACACCGGGGAGCTGTTTTTT. Its translation is CASSLGLSDTGELFF.

The rearrangement uses TRBV19 and TRBJ2-3, with a weak D call TRBD2 (6 bases). Trimming took 7 bases from V and 0 from J, leaving 11 bases between them. CDR3 length: 14 amino acids. CDR1 is LNHDA and CDR2 is SQIVND in the germline V gene (reference sequence). Here the CDR3 reads CASMSGPSTDTQYF. The CDR3, as DNA: TGTGCCAGTATGAGCGGGCCCAGCACAGATACGCAGTATTTT. Full variable domain (outside the CDR3, taken from reference TRBV19 and TRBJ2-3): DGGITQSPKYLFRKEGQNVTLSCEQNLNHDAMYWYRQDPGQGLRLIYYSQIVNDFQKGDIAEGYSVSREKKESFPLTVTSAQKNPTAFYLCASMSGPSTDTQYFGPGTRLTVL.

The chain is built from TRBV14 and TRBJ1-4, with TRBD1 as a possible D gene (6 bases). Between the trimmed V and J ends, which lost 1 base and 5 bases, there was a span of 11 bases. The CDR3 runs 15 residues. The germline CDR1 and CDR2 sequences are SGHDN and FVKESK. This chain's CDR3 is CASSQVTGPNEKLFF. The CDR3 DNA follows: TGTGCCAGCAGCCAAGTAACAGGGCCCAATGAAAAACTGTTTTTT.

The chain combines TRBV10-2 with TRBJ1-3; possible D gene TRBD1, 5 bases. The CDR3 has 16 residues. Germline values: CDR1 WSHSY, CDR2 SAAADI. V shed 2 bases and J shed 0 bases, with 11 bases lying between them. The CDR3 DNA reads TGCGCCAGCAGTGAGGCAGGGTCTTACTCTGGAAACACCATATATTTT. Its translation: CASSEAGSYSGNTIYF.

This clone was observed a handful of times. In the same sample, other DNA sequences code for this CDR3. The chain couples TRBV11-2 to TRBJ1-5; D is undetermined. This CDR3 has 13 amino acids. Looked up from germline, CDR1 is SGHAT and CDR2 is FQNNGV. Trimming left V 0 bases short and J 4 bases short, with 4 bases between. This chain's CDR3 is CASSLDLNQPQHF. DNA for the CDR3: TGTGCCAGCAGCTTAGATCTAAATCAGCCCCAGCATTTT.

This rearrangement joins TRBV7-9 to TRBJ2-7, with TRBD1 matching over 10 bases. V dropped 5 bases and J dropped 6; count of bases not matched to a gene: 1. Germline-derived CDR1 and CDR2 are SEHNR and FQNEAQ (reference sequence). The CDR3 is 12 residues long. The CDR3 loop is CASSGQGGEQYF. The CDR3 DNA reads as TGTGCCAGCAGCGGACAGGGGGGCGAGCAGTACTTC.